This TCR beta chain stems from a study of T cell changes during pregnancy in multiple sclerosis. The V and J ends lost 8 bases and 1 base, in that order; junction bases with no gene match: 3. Germline loops: CDR1 MNHEY, CDR2 SVGAGI. The CDR3 is 14 amino acids. This clone was observed a few times. TCRdb keeps only in-frame clones here, not all; method: immunoSEQ multiplex PCR. The top ten clones hold approximately 0.7% of a sample with about 45,000 clones, more than 80% of them seen once. The clonotype comes from a female donor with multiple sclerosis, enrolled in a pregnancy study. Source: CD4+ T cells from peripheral blood mononuclear cells, taken before pregnancy. The rearrangement joins TRBV6-5 to TRBJ2-2, with 8 positions matching TRBD1. The CDR3 spells CASAGTGNTGELFF. In nucleotides, the CDR3 is TGTGCCAGCGCGGGGACAGGGAACACCGGGGAGCTGTTTTTT.